This entry lists 5 T cell receptor beta chains sequenced from one sample in a study of T-cell reconstitution after alpha-beta-depleted transplantation in children. The antigens these receptors bind are not known. The library targeted TCRbeta and was prepared with unique molecular identifiers. One entry per CDR3 protein results from TCRdb running MiXCR on the PCR reads. The sample has about 32,000 distinct CDR3 sequences; under 6.5% are singletons. Points from the study as a whole: In patients about two months after transplant, alpha-beta T cells reportedly arose from several hundred expanded graft clones.

The starting material was peripheral blood, obtained 60 days after TCRalphabeta/CD19-depleted stem cell transplant. The receptor set was obtained from a child less than two years old who had a stem cell transplant for acute myeloid leukemia, so the T cells may come from the graft donor.

This clonotype was counted ten times or more. This chain connects TRBV12-3 or TRBV12-4 to TRBJ2-5, with D possibly being TRBD2 (7 bases). CDR3 length: 15 residues. The ends were cut back, 3 bases at V and 0 bases at J, with 11 bases in the middle. The CDR3 spells CASSFSGGHQETQYF. DNA for the CDR3: TGTGCCAGCAGTTTTTCCGGGGGGCACCAAGAGACCCAGTACTTC.

In this sample, this clonotype turned up many times. The chain joins TRBV20-1 to TRBJ2-7; TRBD2 matches 7 bases. The CDR3 is made up of 14 amino acids. Trimming removed 3 bases from V and 3 bases from J; junction bases left unmatched: 8. Germline V gene sequence: CDR1 DFQATT, CDR2 SNEGSKA (reference sequence). CDR3 DNA: TGCAGTGCTAGTTCCGGACTAGGCATCTACGAGCAGTACTTC. It is translated as CSASSGLGIYEQYF.

This clonotype was seen many times. The V gene is TRBV7-8, the J gene TRBJ1-5; 8 bases match TRBD1. The CDR3 loop spans 15 amino acids. V dropped 5 bases and J dropped 3; count of bases not matched to a gene: 6. The germline V gene has CDR1 SGHVS and CDR2 FQNEAQ. CDR3 loop: CASSPRTGLNQPQHF. The DNA for the CDR3 is TGTGCCAGCAGCCCGAGGACAGGGCTCAATCAGCCCCAGCATTTT.

This clonotype was detected ten times or more. This chain connects TRBV9 to TRBJ1-4; D gene unclear. The germline V gene encodes CDR1 SGDLS and CDR2 YYNGEE. Trimming pared 0 bases from V and 6 bases from J, leaving 6 bases between. The CDR3 contains 13 residues. CDR3: CASSVGRDEKLFF. CDR3 nucleotides: TGTGCCAGCAGCGTAGGGAGGGATGAAAAACTGTTTTTT.

This clonotype was observed many times. The CDR3 loop is CASSSRGRVKETQYF. Written as DNA, the CDR3 is TGTGCCAGCAGCTCGAGGGGCAGGGTAAAAGAGACCCAGTACTTC. The chain is built from TRBV9 and TRBJ2-5; D possibly matches TRBD1 or TRBD2 (5 bases each). V was cut by 4 bases and J by 3 bases, with 16 bases left in between. CDR1 and CDR2 from the germline V gene are SGDLS and YYNGEE. CDR3 size: 15 residues. The entire variable domain, with the rest obtained from reference TRBV9 and TRBJ2-5, is as follows: DSGVTQTPKHLITATGQRVTLRCSPRSGDLSVYWYQQSLDQGLQFLIQYYNGEERAKGNILERFSAQQFPDLHSELNLSSLELGDSALYFCASSSRGRVKETQYFGPGTRLLVL.